Listed below are T cell receptor beta chains from one sample, sequenced in a study of identical twins. A single record per CDR3 protein comes from TCRdb applying MiXCR to the 5' RACE reads. The sample lists around 550,000 distinct CDR3 sequences, 15% occurring once. This sample was shared with a second study, whose subject was yellow fever vaccine responses in identical twins.

Material for sequencing was CD4+ T cells sorted from blood. These receptors originate from a woman between 18 and 29 years old in good health. Each CDR3 is given with its conserved first and last residue. Fields, in order: CDR3 protein, CDR3 DNA, V gene, J gene, D gene, clone size. A D gene is named only where the DNA matches it firmly. Part of the rows lack a size; the others show once, few, many or a class for expanded clones.

CASSSASGSSYNEQFF	TGTGCCAGCAGTTCGGCTAGCGGGAGCTCCTACAATGAGCAGTTCTTC	TRBV27	TRBJ2-1	TRBD2	many
CATSDWRPGQGTDTQYF	TGTGCCACCAGTGACTGGAGACCGGGACAGGGCACAGATACGCAGTATTTT	TRBV24-1	TRBJ2-3	TRBD1	-
CASSLRSGGETQYF	TGTGCCAGCAGCTTAAGATCAGGAGGGGAGACCCAGTACTTC	TRBV7-8	TRBJ2-5	-	-
CASSSRPNNQPQHF	TGTGCCAGCAGTTCTCGACCGAACAATCAGCCCCAGCATTTT	TRBV12-3/TRBV12-4	TRBJ1-5	-	few
CATSSSGGYGYTF	TGTGCCACCAGCAGCAGTGGGGGGTATGGCTACACCTTC	TRBV15	TRBJ1-2	-	few
CASSSRLAGGDANTGELFF	TGTGCCAGCAGCTCACGACTAGCGGGGGGGGACGCGAACACCGGGGAGCTGTTTTTT	TRBV11-1	TRBJ2-2	TRBD2	few
CAISGTGTDTQYF	TGTGCCATCAGTGGGACAGGGACAGATACGCAGTATTTT	TRBV10-3	TRBJ2-3	TRBD1	few
CASSLGHTQPQHF	TGTGCCAGCAGCTTGGGACACACTCAGCCCCAGCATTTT	TRBV5-6	TRBJ1-5	-	-
CASSPGGPRVDTQYF	TGTGCCAGCAGCCCGGGGGGACCGCGGGTGGATACGCAGTATTTT	TRBV13	TRBJ2-3	TRBD2	-
CASSQSPGQSYEQYF	TGTGCCAGCAGCCAATCTCCGGGACAGTCCTACGAGCAGTACTTC	TRBV16	TRBJ2-7	TRBD1	-
CATSERTSGSRQTQYF	TGTGCCACCAGTGAACGGACTAGCGGGAGTAGGCAGACCCAGTACTTC	TRBV24-1	TRBJ2-5	TRBD2	few
CASSPKLRRMWEEQFF	TGTGCCAGCAGCCCAAAGCTGAGACGGATGTGGGAGGAGCAGTTCTTC	TRBV11-1	TRBJ2-1	-	-
CASRALAGSTDTQYF	TGTGCCAGCAGGGCCCTAGCGGGGAGCACAGATACGCAGTATTTT	TRBV2	TRBJ2-3	TRBD2	-
CASSGGGSRANVLTF	TGTGCCAGCAGTGGGGGGGGTTCCCGGGCCAACGTCCTGACTTTC	TRBV28	TRBJ2-6	TRBD2	once
CASSYGHGANYGYTF	TGTGCCAGCAGTTACGGACATGGGGCTAACTATGGCTACACCTTC	TRBV5-5	TRBJ1-2	-	-
CASSPQTGPGNTEAFF	TGCGCCAGCAGCCCTCAGACAGGGCCAGGGAACACTGAAGCTTTCTTT	TRBV5-1	TRBJ1-1	TRBD1	few
CASNNANTGELFF	TGTGCCAGCAACAACGCGAACACCGGGGAGCTGTTTTTT	TRBV27	TRBJ2-2	-	-
CSARDWASGSRYNEQFF	TGCAGTGCTAGAGATTGGGCTAGCGGGAGTCGGTACAATGAGCAGTTCTTC	TRBV20-1	TRBJ2-1	TRBD2	-
CASSRSGTGSTEAFF	TGTGCCAGCTCTCGCTCCGGGACAGGGAGCACTGAAGCTTTCTTT	TRBV18	TRBJ1-1	TRBD1	-
CAIQRGNNEQFF	TGTGCCATCCAGCGCGGAAACAATGAGCAGTTCTTC	TRBV10-3	TRBJ2-1	-	few
CASSALTGIGELFF	TGTGCCAGCAGTGCACTGACAGGGATCGGGGAGCTGTTTTTT	TRBV6-1	TRBJ2-2	TRBD1	-
CASSPMNSPLHF	TGTGCCAGCAGCCCAATGAATTCACCCCTCCACTTT	TRBV27	TRBJ1-6	-	many
CASTTGGGYNSPLHF	TGCGCCAGCACGACAGGGGGCGGGTATAATTCACCCCTCCACTTT	TRBV4-1	TRBJ1-6	TRBD1	-
CATSAAGAQAFF	TGTGCCACCAGTGCGGCAGGGGCTCAGGCTTTCTTT	TRBV24-1	TRBJ1-1	-	few
CASSPPGSAYNEQFF	TGTGCCAGCAGCCCTCCCGGTTCGGCTTACAATGAGCAGTTCTTC	TRBV7-2	TRBJ2-1	-	-
CATSSPSVGGRTPLHF	TGTGCCACCAGCAGCCCCTCGGTGGGGGGAAGGACACCCCTCCACTTT	TRBV15	TRBJ1-6	-	few
CASSVALGEAFF	TGTGCCAGCAGCGTAGCTTTGGGGGAAGCTTTCTTT	TRBV9	TRBJ1-1	-	-
CASSLCEGPRCEQFF	TGCGCCAGCAGCTTGTGCGAGGGCCCGCGGTGTGAGCAGTTCTTC	TRBV5-1	TRBJ2-1	-	-
CASSTSDRETGELFF	TGTGCCAGCAGCACCTCAGACAGGGAAACCGGGGAGCTGTTTTTT	TRBV7-6	TRBJ2-2	TRBD1	-
CASSLYRDLADTQYF	TGTGCCAGCAGCTTATACCGGGATCTGGCAGATACGCAGTATTTT	TRBV7-6	TRBJ2-3	-	-
CASSLRSGSPLHF	TGTGCCAGCAGTTTACGTTCAGGGTCACCCCTCCACTTT	TRBV28	TRBJ1-6	-	many
CASSQDGQRGTGELFF	TGTGCCAGCAGCCAAGATGGGCAGCGAGGGACCGGGGAGCTGTTTTTT	TRBV3-1	TRBJ2-2	-	-
CASSPSSPKNIQYF	TGTGCCAGCAGTCCTTCCTCACCCAAAAACATTCAGTACTTC	TRBV6-1	TRBJ2-4	-	-
CASSSYRGTGANVLTF	TGTGCCAGCAGCTCTTACAGGGGAACTGGGGCCAACGTCCTGACTTTC	TRBV7-9	TRBJ2-6	TRBD1	few
CASSPSFNQPQHF	TGTGCCAGCTCACCTTCCTTCAATCAGCCCCAGCATTTT	TRBV18	TRBJ1-5	-	-
CASSLQSGGRDNEQFF	TGTGCCAGCAGCCTTCAAAGCGGCGGGAGGGACAATGAGCAGTTCTTC	TRBV21-1	TRBJ2-1	-	once
CASSPGTMTETQYF	TGTGCCAGCAGTCCTGGGACTATGACAGAGACCCAGTACTTC	TRBV2	TRBJ2-5	TRBD2	-
CATHRETINYGYTF	TGTGCCACGCACCGGGAAACAATTAACTATGGCTACACCTTC	TRBV28	TRBJ1-2	-	-
CASSKDRGDGYTF	TGTGCCAGCAGTAAGGACAGGGGCGATGGCTACACCTTC	TRBV12-3/TRBV12-4	TRBJ1-2	TRBD1	-
CASSFEGGSYGYTF	TGTGCCAGCAGTTTTGAAGGGGGCAGCTATGGCTACACCTTC	TRBV11-2	TRBJ1-2	TRBD1	few
CASSLGLGGQPQHF	TGTGCCAGCAGTTTGGGGCTCGGGGGTCAGCCCCAGCATTTT	TRBV12-3/TRBV12-4	TRBJ1-5	-	-
CASSFSARYNEQFF	TGTGCCAGCAGTTTTTCGGCTCGCTACAATGAGCAGTTCTTC	TRBV28	TRBJ2-1	-	many
CASSKGGTGPNEKLFF	TGCGCCAGCAGCAAAGGAGGCACAGGGCCTAATGAAAAACTGTTTTTT	TRBV4-1	TRBJ1-4	-	few
CATSEYGTSKETQYF	TGTGCCACCAGTGAATACGGGACTAGCAAAGAGACCCAGTACTTC	TRBV24-1	TRBJ2-5	TRBD2	many
CATGLAGLTDTQYF	TGCGCCACCGGTCTAGCGGGGCTAACAGATACGCAGTATTTT	TRBV5-1	TRBJ2-3	TRBD2	-
CASSDLGGASYNEQFF	TGTGCCAGTAGCGACCTAGGGGGGGCAAGCTACAATGAGCAGTTCTTC	TRBV19	TRBJ2-1	-	-
CASSTGTSAFGQFF	TGTGCCAGCAGCACCGGGACTAGCGCCTTCGGGCAGTTCTTC	TRBV12-3/TRBV12-4	TRBJ2-1	TRBD2	many
CSADASGGPQETQYF	TGCAGTGCTGACGCTAGCGGGGGGCCCCAAGAGACCCAGTACTTC	TRBV20-1	TRBJ2-5	TRBD2	-
CASSRLAGLYEQYF	TGTGCCAGCAGCCGATTAGCGGGCCTCTACGAGCAGTACTTC	TRBV27	TRBJ2-7	TRBD2	-
CASSFSPPDEQFF	TGTGCCAGCAGCTTTAGTCCACCCGATGAGCAGTTCTTC	TRBV7-9	TRBJ2-1	-	-